Here is one T cell receptor beta chain with its context. Its cognate antigen is unknown. The method was immunoSEQ multiplex PCR; TCRdb's version includes in-frame clones alone and lacks a portion of them. The data show tens of thousands of clones, with 85% to 95% seen just once and around 0.5% held by the top ten. The data belong to a study of graft-versus-host responses after intestinal transplantation. The CDR3 is made up of 14 amino acids. Germline CDR1 is MNHEY and CDR2 is SVGAGI. The V segment lost 6 bases and the J segment 6 bases; nucleotides outside the gene matches: 5. The specimen comprised unstimulated CD8+ T cells sorted from spleen or lymph node cells, sampled before intestinal transplant. V usage is TRBV6-5 and J usage is TRBJ2-3; 11 bases match TRBD2. This receptor was identified in a human donor who received an intestinal transplant. CDR3 DNA: TGTGCCAGCAGCCTTAGCGGGAGGGGGGATACGCAGTATTTT. This sequence encodes CASSLSGRGDTQYF.